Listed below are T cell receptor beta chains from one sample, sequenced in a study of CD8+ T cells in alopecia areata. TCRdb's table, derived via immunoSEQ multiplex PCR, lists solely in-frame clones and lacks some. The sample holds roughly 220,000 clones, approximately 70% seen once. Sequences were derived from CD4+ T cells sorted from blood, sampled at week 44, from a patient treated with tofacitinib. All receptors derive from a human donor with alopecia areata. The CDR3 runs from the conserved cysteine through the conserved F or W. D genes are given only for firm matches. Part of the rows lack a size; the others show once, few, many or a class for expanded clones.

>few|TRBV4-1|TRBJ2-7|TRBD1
CASSLDRGSYEQYF
TGCGCCAGCAGTTTGGACAGGGGATCCTACGAGCAGTACTTC
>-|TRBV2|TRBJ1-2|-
CASSEMRGGGYTF
TGTGCCAGCAGTGAAATGCGAGGAGGTGGCTACACCTTC
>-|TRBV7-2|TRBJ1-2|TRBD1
CASSLGGQGSYTF
TGTGCCAGCAGCTTAGGGGGACAGGGTAGCTACACCTTC
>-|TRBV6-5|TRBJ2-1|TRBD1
CASSGGQGKNEQFF
TGTGCCAGCAGTGGGGGACAGGGGAAAAATGAGCAGTTCTTC
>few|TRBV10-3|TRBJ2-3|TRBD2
CATRIRALQVGGYTQYF
TGTGCCACCCGGATCAGGGCTCTCCAGGTCGGGGGGTATACGCAGTATTTT
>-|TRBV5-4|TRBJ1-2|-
CASSLGQDLIYGYTF
TGTGCCAGCAGCTTGGGGCAGGATTTAATCTATGGCTACACCTTC
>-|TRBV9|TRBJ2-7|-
CASSVGQGGTYEQYF
TGTGCCAGCAGCGTAGGCCAGGGGGGGACCTACGAGCAGTACTTC
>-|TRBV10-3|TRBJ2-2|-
CATGTGTGELFF
TGTGCCACGGGAACCGGCACCGGGGAGCTGTTTTTT
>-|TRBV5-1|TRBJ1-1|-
CASSFGGVGGTEAFF
TGCGCCAGCAGCTTCGGAGGAGTTGGGGGCACTGAAGCTTTCTTT
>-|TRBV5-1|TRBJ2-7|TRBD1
CASSFISGGSSYEQYF
TGCGCCAGCAGCTTCATCTCAGGGGGTTCCTCCTACGAGCAGTACTTC
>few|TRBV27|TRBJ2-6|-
CASSLSGAFSGANVLTF
TGTGCCAGCAGTTTATCGGGTGCCTTCTCTGGGGCCAACGTCCTGACTTTC
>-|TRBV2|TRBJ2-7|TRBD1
CASGTELYEQYF
TGTGCCAGCGGGACAGAACTCTACGAGCAGTACTTC
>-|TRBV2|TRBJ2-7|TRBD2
CASSSSGGPYEQYF
TGTGCCAGCAGTAGTAGCGGGGGTCCCTACGAGCAGTACTTC
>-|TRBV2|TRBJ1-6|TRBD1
CASSVFGDRSNSPLHF
TGTGCCAGCAGCGTATTTGGGGACAGGAGCAATTCACCCCTCCACTTT
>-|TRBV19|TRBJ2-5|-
CASSIQGVETQYF
TGTGCCAGTAGTATACAGGGAGTCGAGACCCAGTACTTC
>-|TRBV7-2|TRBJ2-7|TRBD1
CASSLGIQGYEQYF
TGTGCCAGCAGCTTAGGCATACAGGGGTACGAGCAGTACTTC
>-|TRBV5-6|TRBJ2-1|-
CASGIGQAYNEQFF
TGTGCCAGCGGAATAGGACAAGCCTACAATGAGCAGTTCTTC
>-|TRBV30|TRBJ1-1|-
CAWSMAPQNPNTEAFF
TGTGCCTGGAGTATGGCTCCCCAGAATCCGAACACTGAAGCTTTCTTT
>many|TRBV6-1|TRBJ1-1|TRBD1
CASYNRGNTEAFF
TGTGCCAGTTATAACAGGGGGAACACTGAAGCTTTCTTT
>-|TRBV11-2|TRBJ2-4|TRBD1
CASSLGDRADIQYF
TGTGCCAGCAGCTTAGGGGACAGGGCTGACATTCAGTACTTC
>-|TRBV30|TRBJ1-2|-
CAWSGVNYGYTF
TGTGCCTGGAGTGGGGTTAACTATGGCTACACCTTC
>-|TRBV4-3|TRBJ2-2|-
CASSQDWARSANTGELFF
TGCGCCAGCAGCCAAGATTGGGCCAGGAGCGCTAACACCGGGGAGCTGTTTTTT
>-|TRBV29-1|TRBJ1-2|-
CSVEDGRGPYGYTF
TGCAGCGTTGAAGATGGTAGGGGTCCCTATGGCTACACCTTC
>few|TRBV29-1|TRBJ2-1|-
CSVEENSYNEQFF
TGCAGCGTTGAGGAGAACTCCTACAATGAGCAGTTCTTC
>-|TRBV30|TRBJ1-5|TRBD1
CAWSQGAGQPQHF
TGTGCCTGGAGTCAGGGGGCGGGCCAGCCCCAGCATTTT
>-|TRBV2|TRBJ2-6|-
CASGGDGSSGANVLTF
TGTGCCAGCGGCGGGGACGGGAGCTCTGGGGCCAACGTCCTGACTTTC
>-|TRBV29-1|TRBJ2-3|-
CSSVMGGAGTDTQYF
TGCAGCTCCGTCATGGGGGGAGCGGGCACAGATACGCAGTATTTT
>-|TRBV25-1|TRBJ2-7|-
CASSEYDLAGRVEQYF
TGTGCCAGCAGTGAATATGATCTAGCCGGTCGGGTTGAGCAGTACTTC
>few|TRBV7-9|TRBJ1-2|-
CASSPIDRFSYGYTF
TGTGCCAGCAGTCCCATCGACAGATTCAGTTATGGCTACACCTTC
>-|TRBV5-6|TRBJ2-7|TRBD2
CASSWTRTYEQYF
TGTGCCAGCAGCTGGACTAGAACCTACGAGCAGTACTTC
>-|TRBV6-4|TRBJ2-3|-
CASSDGDTQYF
TGTGCCAGCAGTGACGGCGATACGCAGTATTTT
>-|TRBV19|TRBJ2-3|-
CASSTDSFTDTQYF
TGTGCCAGTAGTACAGACAGTTTCACAGATACGCAGTATTTT
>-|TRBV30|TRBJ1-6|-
CAWTPDPTDSPLHF
TGTGCCTGGACCCCGGACCCCACCGATTCACCCCTCCACTTT
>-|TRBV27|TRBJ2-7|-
CASSPQGRGSYEQYF
TGTGCCAGCAGTCCACAGGGCCGGGGCTCCTACGAGCAGTACTTC
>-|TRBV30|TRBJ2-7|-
CAWSGGRGTYEQYF
TGTGCCTGGAGCGGAGGTCGTGGGACCTACGAGCAGTACTTC
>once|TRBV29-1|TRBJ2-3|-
CSVGDGPDTQYF
TGCAGCGTTGGGGACGGGCCCGATACGCAGTATTTT
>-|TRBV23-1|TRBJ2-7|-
CASSGEDAEQYF
TGCGCCAGCAGCGGGGAGGATGCCGAGCAGTACTTC
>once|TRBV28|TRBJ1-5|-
CASSSQDGQPQHF
TGTGCCAGCAGTTCCCAGGACGGCCAGCCCCAGCATTTT
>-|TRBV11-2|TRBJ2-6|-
CAIGTSGANVLTF
TGTGCCATTGGGACTTCTGGGGCCAACGTCCTGACTTTC
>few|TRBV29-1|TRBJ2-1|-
CSVVTVITYNEQFF
TGCAGCGTTGTAACAGTTATCACCTACAATGAGCAGTTCTTC
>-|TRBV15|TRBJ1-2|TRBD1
CATSREVRTGDRGYTF
TGTGCCACCAGCAGAGAAGTTCGGACAGGGGATCGTGGCTACACCTTC
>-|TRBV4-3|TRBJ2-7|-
CASSQDSTYYEQYF
TGCGCCAGCAGCCAAGATTCCACCTACTACGAGCAGTACTTC
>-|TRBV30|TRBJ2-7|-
CAWSGQTTMEQYF
TGTGCCTGGTCCGGACAAACTACTATGGAGCAGTACTTC
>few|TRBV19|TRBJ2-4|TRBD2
CASSSSGTSKIQYF
TGTGCCAGTAGTTCATCCGGGACTAGCAAGATTCAGTACTTC
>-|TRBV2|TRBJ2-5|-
CASSDLETQYF
TGTGCCAGCAGTGATTTAGAGACCCAGTACTTC
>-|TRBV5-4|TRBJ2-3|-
CASSLASDTQYF
TGTGCCAGCAGCTTGGCATCGGATACGCAGTATTTT
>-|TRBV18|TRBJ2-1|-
CASSPGNEQFF
TGTGCCAGCTCTCCAGGGAATGAGCAGTTCTTC
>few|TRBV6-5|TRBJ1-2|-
CASSYSGGGYGYTF
TGTGCCAGCAGTTACTCGGGGGGCGGCTATGGCTACACCTTC
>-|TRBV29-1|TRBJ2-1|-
CSVAPGPNEQFF
TGCAGCGTCGCTCCGGGACCAAATGAGCAGTTCTTC
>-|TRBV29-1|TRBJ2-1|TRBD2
CSVEGGGLGSYNEQFF
TGCAGCGTTGAAGGCGGGGGTCTTGGGTCCTACAATGAGCAGTTCTTC
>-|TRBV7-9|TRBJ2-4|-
CASSLAGSQNIQYF
TGTGCCAGCAGCTTAGCGGGTAGCCAAAACATTCAGTACTTC
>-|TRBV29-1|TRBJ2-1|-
CSVEPPRYEQFF
TGCAGCGTTGAACCTCCGAGGTATGAGCAGTTCTTC
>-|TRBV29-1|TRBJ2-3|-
CSVQGDPQGGGTDTQYF
TGCAGCGTCCAAGGGGATCCCCAGGGTGGGGGCACAGATACGCAGTATTTT
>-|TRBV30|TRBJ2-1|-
CAWSVWGSSYNEQFF
TGTGCCTGGAGTGTCTGGGGGAGCTCCTACAATGAGCAGTTCTTC